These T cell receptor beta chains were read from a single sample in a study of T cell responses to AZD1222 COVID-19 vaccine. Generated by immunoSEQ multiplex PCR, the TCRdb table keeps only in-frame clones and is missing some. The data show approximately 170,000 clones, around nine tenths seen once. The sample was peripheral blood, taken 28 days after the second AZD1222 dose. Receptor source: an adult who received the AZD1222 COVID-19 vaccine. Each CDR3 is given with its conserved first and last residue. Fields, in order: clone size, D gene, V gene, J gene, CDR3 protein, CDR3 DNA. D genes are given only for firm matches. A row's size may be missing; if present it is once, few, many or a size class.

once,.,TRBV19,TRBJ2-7,CASTPGVSPSYEQYF,TGTGCCAGTACCCCGGGGGTAAGTCCATCCTACGAGCAGTACTTC
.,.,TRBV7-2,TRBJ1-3,CASSLDVGGNTIYF,TGTGCCAGCAGCTTAGATGTTGGGGGAAACACCATATATTTT
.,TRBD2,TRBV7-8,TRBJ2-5,CASSLARAGGQETQYF,TGTGCCAGCAGCTTAGCCCGAGCGGGGGGGCAAGAGACCCAGTACTTC
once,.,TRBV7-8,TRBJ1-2,CASSPPPWSGSNYGYTF,TGTGCCAGCAGCCCACCCCCCTGGTCAGGGTCTAACTATGGCTACACCTTC
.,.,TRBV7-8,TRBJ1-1,CASSSSRANTEAFF,TGTGCCAGCAGCTCCAGCAGGGCGAACACTGAAGCTTTCTTT
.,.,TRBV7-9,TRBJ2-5,CASSPLGLGQYF,TGTGCCAGCAGCCCTCTAGGTCTCGGCCAGTACTTC
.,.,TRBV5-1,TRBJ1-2,CASSGTNYGYTF,TGCGCCAGCAGCGGGACTAACTATGGCTACACCTTC
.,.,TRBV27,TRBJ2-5,CASSLFGGETQYF,TGTGCCAGCAGTTTATTCGGGGGAGAGACCCAGTACTTC
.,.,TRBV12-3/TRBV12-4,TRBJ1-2,CASSSGPYGYTF,TGTGCCAGCAGTTCCGGACCCTATGGCTACACCTTC
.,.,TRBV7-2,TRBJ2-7,CASSLVGVRVPLEQYF,TGTGCCAGCAGCTTAGTCGGAGTCCGGGTCCCACTCGAGCAGTACTTC
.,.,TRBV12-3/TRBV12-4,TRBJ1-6,CASSFKVSAPLHF,TGTGCCAGCAGTTTCAAGGTCTCGGCACCCCTCCACTTT
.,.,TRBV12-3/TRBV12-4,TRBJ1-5,CASRIGIGPKHF,TGTGCCAGCAGGATAGGTATCGGTCCAAAGCATTTT
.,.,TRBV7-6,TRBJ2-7,CASSYGQYYEQYF,TGTGCCAGCAGCTATGGACAGTACTACGAGCAGTACTTC
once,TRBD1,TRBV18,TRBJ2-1,CASSPYDGTAYNEQFF,TGTGCCAGCTCCCCCTATGACGGGACAGCCTACAATGAGCAGTTCTTC
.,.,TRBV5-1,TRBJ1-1,CASSLDYPTEAFF,TGCGCCAGCAGCTTGGATTATCCCACTGAAGCTTTCTTT
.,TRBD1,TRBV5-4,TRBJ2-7,CASSLGQHSYEQYF,TGTGCCAGCAGTCTGGGACAGCACTCCTACGAGCAGTACTTC
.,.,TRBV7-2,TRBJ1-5,CASSSRGGGQPQHF,TGTGCCAGCAGCTCCCGTGGGGGGGGTCAGCCCCAGCATTTT
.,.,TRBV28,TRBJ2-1,CASLGAVSSYNEQFF,TGTGCCAGCCTGGGGGCAGTCAGCTCCTACAATGAGCAGTTCTTC
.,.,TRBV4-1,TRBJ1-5,CASSQPQGTRRNQPQHF,TGCGCCAGCAGCCAGCCCCAGGGGACTCGGCGCAATCAGCCCCAGCATTTT
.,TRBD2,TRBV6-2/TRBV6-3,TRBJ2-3,CASSRTSGGGTDTQYF,TGTGCCAGCAGTCGGACTAGCGGGGGGGGCACAGATACGCAGTATTTT
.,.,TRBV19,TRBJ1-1,CASSILQGAQKAFF,TGTGCCAGTAGTATATTACAGGGAGCGCAGAAAGCTTTCTTT
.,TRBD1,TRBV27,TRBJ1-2,CASSLWTGSSGYTF,TGTGCCAGCAGTTTGTGGACAGGGAGCTCCGGCTACACCTTC
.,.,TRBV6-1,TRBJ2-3,CASSARRQRVGTDTQYF,TGTGCCAGCAGTGCCCGGAGGCAGCGGGTCGGCACAGATACGCAGTATTTT
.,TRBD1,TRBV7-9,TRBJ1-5,CASSLQGAHQPQHF,TGTGCCAGCAGCTTGCAGGGGGCCCATCAGCCCCAGCATTTT
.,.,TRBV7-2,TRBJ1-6,CASSLLGSGGSPLHF,TGTGCCAGCAGCTTATTGGGCTCCGGAGGCTCACCCCTCCACTTT
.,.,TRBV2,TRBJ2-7,CASSVDLYEQYF,TGTGCCAGCAGTGTCGACCTCTACGAGCAGTACTTC
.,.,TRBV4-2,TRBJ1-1,CASSQDRNTEAFF,TGTGCCAGCAGCCAAGACAGGAACACTGAAGCTTTCTTT
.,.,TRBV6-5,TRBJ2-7,CASRSQTYEQYF,TGTGCCAGCAGATCCCAAACCTACGAGCAGTACTTC
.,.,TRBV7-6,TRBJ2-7,CASSLVGQLPYEQYF,TGTGCCAGCAGCTTAGTCGGTCAGCTACCCTACGAGCAGTACTTC
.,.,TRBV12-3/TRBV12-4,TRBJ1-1,CAERGGDGTEAFF,TGTGCCGAGAGGGGCGGGGATGGCACTGAAGCTTTCTTT
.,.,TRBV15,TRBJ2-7,CATSRDTGRTSYEQYF,TGTGCCACCAGCAGAGATACGGGACGGACCTCCTACGAGCAGTACTTC